The clone carrying this TCR beta chain was seen a single time. This specimen belongs to a study of blood T cell repertoires in COVID-19. Study details: Whether acute or convalescent, the COVID-19 samples came from the United States, Italy and Spain. The analysed material was cDNA or gDNA that came from T cells, B-cell-depleted T cells, or PBMCs.

Those enrolled in Seattle joined during active infection and were followed longitudinally afterward. Original methodology: Reference gene primer amplification gave nucleated cell count estimates. TCRdb's table, derived via immunoSEQ multiplex PCR, lists solely in-frame clones and lacks some. That table is the source of V, J and clone size, and D and trimming were worked out from the DNA. The sample has over 60,000 clones, 90% seen once; the top ten hold around 0.47%. The clonotype originates from a man between 45 and 60 years old with COVID-19, enrolled during active disease. Specimen: peripheral blood.

The CDR3 reads CATSINRVRETQYF. In DNA form, the CDR3 reads TGTGCCACCAGCATTAACAGGGTCAGGGAGACCCAGTACTTC. This sequence joins TRBV15 and TRBJ2-5; TRBD1 is a possible D gene (6 bases). V dropped 4 bases and J dropped 5 bases, with 14 bases sitting between them. Germline V gene data show CDR1 as LNHNV and CDR2 as YYDKDF (reference sequence). This CDR3 has 14 amino acids.